The clone carrying this T cell receptor (beta chain) occurred many times. This record comes from a study of human T cells and chemical hapten exposure. Across the study: The use of 2% DPC on around 2 cm by around 2 cm of upper inner arm skin constituted sensitization.

Per the study methods: Samples ranged from roughly 23,224 to 690,600 TCRs, with a median of approximately 100,000. MiXCR, run by TCRdb on the RACE reads, gives a single entry per CDR3 protein. In this record, the V and J calls reflect TCRdb's handling and not the investigators' own analysis. This table has some 400,000 distinct CDR3 sequences, less than 6.5% appearing once. Described time point: pre-sensitization, week 0. Specified treatment: therapeutic diphenylcyclopropenone sensitization with weekly scalp DPC. This TCR came from a woman aged 50 to 60 with alopecia areata. Some clones in this sample may be carry-over from other donors' samples. The sample here was whole blood, taken in connection with sensitization to the hapten diphenylcyclopropenone (DPC).

The CDR3 DNA follows: TGCAAAGCCGCGGGCAGGAACTACGAGCAGTACTTC. Translated, it gives CKAAGRNYEQYF. The chain links TRBV20-1 to TRBJ2-7; a weak D match, TRBD2 (5 bases). The CDR3 contains 12 residues. Germline values: CDR1 DFQATT, CDR2 SNEGSKA (reference sequence).